The rows below give T cell receptor beta chains drawn from one sample of a study of tumor and adjacent non-tumor tissue in lung cancer. TCRdb passed the multiplex PCR reads through MiXCR, listing each CDR3 protein once. Of some 100,000 distinct CDR3 sequences in the sample, roughly 80% were seen once. Material: distant non-tumor lung tissue. The receptors originated from a man aged 55-75 years with small cell lung cancer. CDR3s include the opening cysteine and the closing phenylalanine or tryptophan. The D gene is left open where the match is weak. Some rows mark clone size as missing; the rest say once, few, many or name a class of expanded clone.

V	J	size	D	DNA	CDR3
TRBV6-2/TRBV6-3	TRBJ2-1	-	TRBD2	TGTGCCAGCAACCCTCTTAGCGGGCGATACATTGAGCAGTTCTTC	CASNPLSGRYIEQFF
TRBV7-9	TRBJ2-7	once	-	TGTGCCAGTAGCCAGCGCGAGCACTACAAACAGTACTTC	CASSQREHYKQYF
TRBV12-3/TRBV12-4	TRBJ1-4	-	-	TGTGCTAGCAGTTTGGACAGCATAAATGTAAAACTGTTTTTT	CASSLDSINVKLFF
TRBV5-5	TRBJ2-7	-	TRBD1	TGTGCCAGCACCTCAATCGGTGTCAGGGACAGGGGTAACGAACAGTACTTC	CASTSIGVRDRGNEQYF
TRBV6-1	TRBJ2-5	many	-	TGTGCCAGCAGTGAATCGGGCGGGATCGGTCCGGAGACCCAGTACTTC	CASSESGGIGPETQYF
TRBV5-1	TRBJ2-3	-	-	TGTGCCAGCAGCCTACGGGGGATGACAGATACGCAGTATTTT	CASSLRGMTDTQYF
TRBV7-9	TRBJ2-3	few	TRBD2	TGTGCCAGCAGCTTAGCGCAAACTAGCGGGACGACAGATACGCAGTATTTT	CASSLAQTSGTTDTQYF
TRBV7-8	TRBJ2-1	-	-	TGTGCCAGCAACACTCGGGTCCATGATCAATTCTTC	CASNTRVHDQFF
TRBV29-1	TRBJ2-3	-	TRBD2	TGCAGCGCCTTCTCGGTAGCGGGAGGGCAAAGGACGTATACGCAGTATTTT	CSAFSVAGGQRTYTQYF
TRBV20-1	TRBJ2-3	many	-	TGCAGTGCTGGACCCCGCGGGGGCAGGGATACGCAGTATTTT	CSAGPRGGRDTQYF
TRBV6-6	TRBJ1-6	once	-	TGTGCCAGCAGCCACGGAAGCGGCGGCAAGTCACCCCTCCACTTT	CASSHGSGGKSPLHF
TRBV11-3	TRBJ2-3	-	-	TGTGCCATCAGCTCCCGGGGACCGGACACGCAGTATTTT	CAISSRGPDTQYF
TRBV4-2	TRBJ2-2	-	-	TGTGCTAGCAGCCAAGATCTGAGGGCCAACAACGGGGAGCTACTTTTT	CASSQDLRANNGELLF
TRBV6-5	TRBJ2-7	-	TRBD2	TGTGCCAACAGTTCATGCACTAGCGGGACTTCCTACGAGCAGTACTTC	CANSSCTSGTSYEQYF
TRBV6-5	TRBJ2-1	-	-	TGTGCCAGCAGTTACTCTTACGGAACGGGAGTGGGTTCCTACAATGAGCAGTTCTTC	CASSYSYGTGVGSYNEQFF
TRBV6-6	TRBJ1-6	-	TRBD1	TGTGTCAGCAGTTACGGGGGGACAGGGGGGGATAATTCACCCCTCCACTTT	CVSSYGGTGGDNSPLHF
TRBV5-4	TRBJ2-1	-	-	TGTGCCAGCAGCGGGTGGGCCAGCAATTATCAGTTCTTC	CASSGWASNYQFF
TRBV12-3/TRBV12-4	TRBJ2-5	-	TRBD2	TGTACCAGCAGTTCCGGGACTAGTGGGACCTATAGCGAAGAGACCCAGTACTTC	CTSSSGTSGTYSEETQYF
TRBV6-5	TRBJ1-1	-	-	TGTGACAGCAGAACAGGGAGGTGGGGGACTGAAGCTTCCTTT	CDSRTGRWGTEASF
TRBV11-2	TRBJ2-7	-	-	TGTGCCAGCAGCTTGCGGGCGCAGGAGTACGAGCAGTACTTC	CASSLRAQEYEQYF
TRBV9	TRBJ2-3	-	-	TGTGCCAGCAGCAATATTCCCGCGCCAAATACGCGGTATTTT	CASSNIPAPNTRYF
TRBV29-1	TRBJ2-1	-	-	TGCAACGTCTTTGAGACTCTAAAACGATACAATGAGCAGTTCTTC	CNVFETLKRYNEQFF